This TCR beta chain was obtained from a study of spatial heterogeneity in lung cancer. For the study at large: Beta-chain sequences consistently outnumbered alpha-chain sequences in detection. Across the raw uncorrected reads, a unique TCR and UMI combination was observed, on average, more than ten times.

The time point is: sample taken at primary tumor resection. Whole RNA came from tumor, nontumor lung or frozen PBMC and was sequenced without being sorted. Every TCR cDNA molecule bore a unique molecular identifier. TCRdb called the 5' RACE reads again in MiXCR, with one record for every CDR3 protein. The table includes roughly 60,000 distinct CDR3 sequences, roughly 7.9% detected once. In its sample, this clonotype was seen many times. The antigen remains unidentified. The CDR3 is 17 residues long. In germline, CDR1 is DFQATT, CDR2 SNEGSKA (reference sequence). V lost 6 bases, J lost 4 bases, and 19 bases stayed unmatched. Findings and limits, study-wide: Resection blood, more than follow-up blood, showed ubiquitous expanded tumor TCRs.

This specimen consisted of PBMCs, obtained at surgery. This sequence joins TRBV20-1 and TRBJ2-3; 7 bases are a match to TRBD2. This clonotype was obtained from a female donor with early-stage non-small cell lung cancer. For the CDR3, the DNA is TGCAGTGCGCCTCCCTCAAGGCGGGAGAGGCGTGCAGATACGCAGTATTTT. As protein: CSAPPSRRERRADTQYF.